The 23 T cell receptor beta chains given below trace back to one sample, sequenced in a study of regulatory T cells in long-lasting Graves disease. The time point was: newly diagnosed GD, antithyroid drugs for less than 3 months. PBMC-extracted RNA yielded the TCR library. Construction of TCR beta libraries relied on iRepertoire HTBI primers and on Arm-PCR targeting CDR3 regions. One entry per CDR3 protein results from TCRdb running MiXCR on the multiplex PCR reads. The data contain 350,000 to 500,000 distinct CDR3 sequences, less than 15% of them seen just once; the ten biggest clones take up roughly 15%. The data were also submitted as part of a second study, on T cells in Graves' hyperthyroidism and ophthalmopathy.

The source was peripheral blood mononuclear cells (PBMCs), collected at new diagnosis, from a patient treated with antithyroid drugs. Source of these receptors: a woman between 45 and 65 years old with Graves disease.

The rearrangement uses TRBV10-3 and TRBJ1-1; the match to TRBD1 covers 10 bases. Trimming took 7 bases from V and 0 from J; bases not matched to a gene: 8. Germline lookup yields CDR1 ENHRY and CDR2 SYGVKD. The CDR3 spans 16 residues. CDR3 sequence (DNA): TGTGCCATCAAGTCCGGGACAGGGGATATGAACACTGAAGCTTTCTTT. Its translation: CAIKSGTGDMNTEAFF.

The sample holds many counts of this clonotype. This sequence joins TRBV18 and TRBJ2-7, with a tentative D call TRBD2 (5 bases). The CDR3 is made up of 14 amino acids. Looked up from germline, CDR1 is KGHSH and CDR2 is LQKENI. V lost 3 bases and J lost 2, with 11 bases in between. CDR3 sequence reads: CASSPELGTYEQYF. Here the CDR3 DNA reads TGTGCCAGCTCACCTGAACTAGGAACCTACGAGCAGTACTTC.

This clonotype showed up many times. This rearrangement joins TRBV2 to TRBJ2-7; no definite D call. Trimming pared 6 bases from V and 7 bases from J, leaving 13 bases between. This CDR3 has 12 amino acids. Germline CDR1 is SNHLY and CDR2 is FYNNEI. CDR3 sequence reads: CASRRLGREQYF. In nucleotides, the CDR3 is TGTGCCAGCAGGAGACTCGGGCGGGAGCAGTACTTC.

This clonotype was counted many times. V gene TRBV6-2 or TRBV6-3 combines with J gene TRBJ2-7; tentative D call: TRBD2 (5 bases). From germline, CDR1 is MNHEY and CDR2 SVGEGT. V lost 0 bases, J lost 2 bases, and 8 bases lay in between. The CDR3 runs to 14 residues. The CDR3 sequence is CASSYSRVAYEQYF. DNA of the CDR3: TGTGCCAGCAGTTACTCGAGGGTAGCCTACGAGCAGTACTTC.

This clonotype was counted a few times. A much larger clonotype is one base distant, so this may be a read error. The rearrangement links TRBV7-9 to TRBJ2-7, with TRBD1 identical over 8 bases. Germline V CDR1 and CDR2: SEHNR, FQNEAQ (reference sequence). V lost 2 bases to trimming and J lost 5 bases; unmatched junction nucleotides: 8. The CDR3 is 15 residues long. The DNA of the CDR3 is TGTGCCAGCAGCTTATCTGGACAGGGAGGCGACGAGCAGTACTTC. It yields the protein CASSLSGQGGDEQYF.

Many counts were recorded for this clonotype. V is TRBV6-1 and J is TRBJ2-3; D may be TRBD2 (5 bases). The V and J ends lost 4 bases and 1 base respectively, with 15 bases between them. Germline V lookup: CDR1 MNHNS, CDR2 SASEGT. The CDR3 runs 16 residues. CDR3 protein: CASSVRRGLRTDTQYF. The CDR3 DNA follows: TGTGCCAGCAGTGTTAGGCGCGGACTCCGCACAGATACGCAGTATTTT.

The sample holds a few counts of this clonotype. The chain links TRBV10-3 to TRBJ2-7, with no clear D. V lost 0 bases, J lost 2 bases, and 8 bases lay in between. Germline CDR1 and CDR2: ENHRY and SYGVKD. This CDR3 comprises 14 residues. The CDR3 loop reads CAISESWGAYEQYF. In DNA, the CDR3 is TGTGCCATCAGTGAGTCCTGGGGTGCCTACGAGCAGTACTTC.

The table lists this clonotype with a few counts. CDR3 DNA: TGTGCCACCAGCAGAGATCGGGGGGCGCGTTCACCCCTCCACTTT. Amino acids: CATSRDRGARSPLHF. The chain is built from TRBV15 and TRBJ1-6; possible D gene TRBD1, 6 bases. The CDR3 contains 15 residues. Germline CDR1 and CDR2: LNHNV and YYDKDF (reference sequence). Deletions cut 0 bases from V and 9 bases from J, with 12 bases between.

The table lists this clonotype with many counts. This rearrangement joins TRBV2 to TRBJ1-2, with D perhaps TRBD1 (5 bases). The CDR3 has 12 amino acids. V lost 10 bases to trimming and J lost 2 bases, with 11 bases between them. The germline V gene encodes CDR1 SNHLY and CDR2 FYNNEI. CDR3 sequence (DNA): TGTGCCACCCCGGGACGGAACTATGGCTACACCTTC. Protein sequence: CATPGRNYGYTF.

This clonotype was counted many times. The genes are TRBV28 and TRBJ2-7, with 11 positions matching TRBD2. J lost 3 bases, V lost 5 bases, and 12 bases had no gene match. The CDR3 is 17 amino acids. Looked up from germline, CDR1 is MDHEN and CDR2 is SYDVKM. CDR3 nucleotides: TGTGCCAGCAGTCCATTTCCAGGACTAGCGGGCTACTACGAGCAGTACTTC. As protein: CASSPFPGLAGYYEQYF.

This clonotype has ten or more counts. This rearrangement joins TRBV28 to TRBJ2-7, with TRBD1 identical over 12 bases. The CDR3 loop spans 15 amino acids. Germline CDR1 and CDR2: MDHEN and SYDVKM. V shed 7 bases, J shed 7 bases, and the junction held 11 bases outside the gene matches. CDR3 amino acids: CASTQVGTGGSEQYF. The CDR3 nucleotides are TGTGCCAGCACCCAAGTCGGGACAGGGGGCAGTGAGCAGTACTTC.

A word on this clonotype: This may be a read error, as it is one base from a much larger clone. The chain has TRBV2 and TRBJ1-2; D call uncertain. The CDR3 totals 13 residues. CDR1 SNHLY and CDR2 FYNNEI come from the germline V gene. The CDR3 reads CASSFGINYGHTF. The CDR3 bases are TGTGCCAGCAGTTTCGGAATTAACTATGGCCACACCTTC.

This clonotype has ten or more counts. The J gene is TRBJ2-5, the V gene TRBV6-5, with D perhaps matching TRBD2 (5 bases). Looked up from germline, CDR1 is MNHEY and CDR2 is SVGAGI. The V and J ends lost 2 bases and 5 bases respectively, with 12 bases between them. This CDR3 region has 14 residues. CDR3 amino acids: CASSYAGFGETQYF. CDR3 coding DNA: TGTGCCAGCAGTTACGCGGGCTTCGGGGAGACCCAGTACTTC.

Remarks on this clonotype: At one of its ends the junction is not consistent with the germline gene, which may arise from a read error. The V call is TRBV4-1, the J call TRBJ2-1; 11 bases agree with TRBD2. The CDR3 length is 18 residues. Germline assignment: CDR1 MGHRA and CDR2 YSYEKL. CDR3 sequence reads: CASSQAGLAELGYNEQFF. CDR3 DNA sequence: TGTGCCAGCAGCCAAGCGGGACTAGCGGAGCTCGGCTACAATGAGCAGTTCTTC.

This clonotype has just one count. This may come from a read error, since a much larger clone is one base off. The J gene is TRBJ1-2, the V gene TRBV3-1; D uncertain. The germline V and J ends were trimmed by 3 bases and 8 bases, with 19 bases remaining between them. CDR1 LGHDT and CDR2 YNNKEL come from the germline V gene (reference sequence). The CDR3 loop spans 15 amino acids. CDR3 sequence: CASSQRRGPVGGYTF. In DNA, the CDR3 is TGTGCCAGCAGCCAGAGGCGCGGACCCGTAGGAGGCTACACCTTC.

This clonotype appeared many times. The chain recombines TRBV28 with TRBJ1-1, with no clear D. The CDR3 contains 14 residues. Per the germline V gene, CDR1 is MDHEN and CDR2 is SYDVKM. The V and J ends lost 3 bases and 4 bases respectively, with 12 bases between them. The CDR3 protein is CASSLAGIRTEAFF. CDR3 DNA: TGTGCCAGCAGTTTGGCAGGAATACGCACTGAAGCTTTCTTT. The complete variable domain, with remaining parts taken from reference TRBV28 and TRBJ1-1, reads DVKVTQSSRYLVKRTGEKVFLECVQDMDHENMFWYRQDPGLGLRLIYFSYDVKMKEKGDIPEGYSVSREKKERFSLILESASTNQTSMYLCASSLAGIRTEAFFGQGTRLTVV.

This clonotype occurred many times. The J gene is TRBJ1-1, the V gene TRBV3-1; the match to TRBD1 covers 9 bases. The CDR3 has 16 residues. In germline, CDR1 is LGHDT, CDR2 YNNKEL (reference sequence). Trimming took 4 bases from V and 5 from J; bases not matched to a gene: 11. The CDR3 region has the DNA TGTGCCAGCAGCCCTAGACAGGGGGGGACTGGGACTGAAGCTTTCTTT. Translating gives CASSPRQGGTGTEAFF.

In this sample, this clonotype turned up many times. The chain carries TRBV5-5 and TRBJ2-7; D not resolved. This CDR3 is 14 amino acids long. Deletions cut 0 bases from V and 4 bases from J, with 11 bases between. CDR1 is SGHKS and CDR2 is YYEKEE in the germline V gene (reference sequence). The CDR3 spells CASSLAAEGYEQYF. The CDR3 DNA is TGTGCCAGCAGCTTGGCGGCGGAAGGGTACGAGCAGTACTTC.

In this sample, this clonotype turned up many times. The chain's CDR3 is CASSEAFASLAGVVNEQFF. CDR3 coding DNA: TGTGCCAGCAGTGAAGCTTTCGCGAGCCTAGCGGGAGTGGTGAATGAGCAGTTCTTC. The chain carries TRBV6-1 and TRBJ2-1; 10 nucleotides agree with TRBD2. V lost 0 bases, J lost 7 bases, and 15 bases stayed unmatched. CDR3 size: 19 residues. CDR1 and CDR2 (germline): MNHNS, SASEGT.

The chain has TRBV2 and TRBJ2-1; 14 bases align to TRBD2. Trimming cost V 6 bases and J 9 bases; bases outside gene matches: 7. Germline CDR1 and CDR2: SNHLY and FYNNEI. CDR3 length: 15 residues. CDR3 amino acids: CASRTLGTSGSEQFF. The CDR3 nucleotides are TGTGCCAGCAGGACCCTGGGGACTAGCGGGAGTGAGCAGTTCTTC.

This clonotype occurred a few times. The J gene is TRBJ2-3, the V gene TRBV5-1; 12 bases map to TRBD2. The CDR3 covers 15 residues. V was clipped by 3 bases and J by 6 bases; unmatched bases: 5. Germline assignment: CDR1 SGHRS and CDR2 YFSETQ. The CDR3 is CASSSGTSGSDTQYF. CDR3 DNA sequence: TGCGCCAGCAGCTCCGGGACTAGCGGGTCTGATACGCAGTATTTT.

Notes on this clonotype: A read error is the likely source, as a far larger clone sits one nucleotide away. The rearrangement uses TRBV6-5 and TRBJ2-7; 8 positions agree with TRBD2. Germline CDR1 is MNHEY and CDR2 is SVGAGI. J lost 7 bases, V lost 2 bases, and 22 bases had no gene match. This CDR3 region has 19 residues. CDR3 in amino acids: CASSYTLGKLAELHNEQYF. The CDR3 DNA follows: TGTGCCAGCAGTTACACGTTAGGGAAACTAGCGGAGCTTCACAATGAGCAGTACTTC.

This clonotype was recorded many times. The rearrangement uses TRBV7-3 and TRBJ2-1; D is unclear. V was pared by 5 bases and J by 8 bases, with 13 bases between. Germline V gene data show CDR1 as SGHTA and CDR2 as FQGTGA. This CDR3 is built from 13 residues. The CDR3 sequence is CASSGATLHEQFF. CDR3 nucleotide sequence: TGTGCCAGCAGCGGTGCCACCCTCCATGAGCAGTTCTTC.